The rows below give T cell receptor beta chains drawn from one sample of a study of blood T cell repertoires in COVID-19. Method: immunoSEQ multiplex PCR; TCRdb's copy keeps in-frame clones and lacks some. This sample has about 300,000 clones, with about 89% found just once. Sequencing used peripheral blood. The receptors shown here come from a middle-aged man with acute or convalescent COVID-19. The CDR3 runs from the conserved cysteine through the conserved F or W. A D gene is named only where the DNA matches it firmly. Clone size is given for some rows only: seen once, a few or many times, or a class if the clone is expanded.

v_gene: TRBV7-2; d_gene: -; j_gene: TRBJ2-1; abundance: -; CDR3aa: CASSLLTEQFF; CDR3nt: TGTGCCAGCAGCTTATTGACAGAGCAGTTCTTC
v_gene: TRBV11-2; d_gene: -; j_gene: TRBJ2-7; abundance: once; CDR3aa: CASSLAGEQYF; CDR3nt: TGTGCCAGCAGCTTAGCGGGCGAGCAGTACTTC
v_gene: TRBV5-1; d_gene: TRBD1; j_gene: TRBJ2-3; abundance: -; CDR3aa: CASSLFQGATDTQYF; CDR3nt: TGCGCCAGCAGCTTGTTCCAGGGGGCAACAGATACGCAGTATTTT
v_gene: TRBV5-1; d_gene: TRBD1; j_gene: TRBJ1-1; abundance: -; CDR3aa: CASSPGQGALMNTEAFF; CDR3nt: TGCGCCAGCAGCCCCGGACAGGGAGCCCTTATGAACACTGAAGCTTTCTTT
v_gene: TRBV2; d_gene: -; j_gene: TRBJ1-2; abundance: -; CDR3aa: CASGRAGDFYGYTF; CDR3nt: TGTGCCAGCGGGCGGGCCGGGGATTTTTATGGCTACACCTTC
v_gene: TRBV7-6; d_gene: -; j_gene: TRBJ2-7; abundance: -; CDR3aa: CASSLAGTEGYEQYF; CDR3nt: TGTGCCAGCAGCTTAGCGGGGACTGAAGGCTACGAGCAGTACTTC
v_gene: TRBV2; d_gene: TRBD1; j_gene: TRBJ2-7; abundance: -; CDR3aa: CASRRDRGDEVQYF; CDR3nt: TGTGCCAGCAGGAGGGACAGGGGGGATGAAGTGCAGTACTTC
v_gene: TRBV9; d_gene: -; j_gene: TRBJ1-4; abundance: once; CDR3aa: CASSRPLSGSNEKLFF; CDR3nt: TGTGCCAGCAGCCGACCCCTATCAGGGTCTAATGAAAAACTGTTTTTT
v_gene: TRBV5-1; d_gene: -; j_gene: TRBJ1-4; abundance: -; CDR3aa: CASSSLGGTELFF; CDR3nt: TGCGCCAGCAGCTCCCTTGGGGGGACCGAACTGTTTTTT
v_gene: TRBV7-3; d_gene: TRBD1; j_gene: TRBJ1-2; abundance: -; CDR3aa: CASSLTRTGEAGGYTF; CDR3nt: TGTGCCAGCAGCCTAACGCGTACAGGGGAGGCGGGGGGCTACACCTTC
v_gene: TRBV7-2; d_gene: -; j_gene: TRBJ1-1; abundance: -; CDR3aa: CASSFDLYTEAFF; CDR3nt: TGTGCCAGCAGCTTTGACTTATACACTGAAGCTTTCTTT
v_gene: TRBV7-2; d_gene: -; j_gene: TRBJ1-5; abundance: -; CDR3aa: CASSPGGTVSYSNQPQHF; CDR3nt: TGTGCCAGCAGCCCTGGCGGGACGGTTAGTTATAGCAATCAGCCCCAGCATTTT
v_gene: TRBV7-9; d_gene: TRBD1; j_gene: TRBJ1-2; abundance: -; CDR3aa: CASSRSPGGRGYTF; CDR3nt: TGTGCCAGCAGCCGGAGCCCAGGGGGCAGAGGCTACACCTTC
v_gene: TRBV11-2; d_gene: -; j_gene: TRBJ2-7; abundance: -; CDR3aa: CASSLRGRSYEQYF; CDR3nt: TGTGCCAGCAGCTTAAGGGGCCGTTCCTACGAGCAGTACTTC
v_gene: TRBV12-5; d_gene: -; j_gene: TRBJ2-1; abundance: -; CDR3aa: CASGSSGGPSVDEQFF; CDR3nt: TGTGCTAGTGGTTCGTCAGGGGGGCCGAGTGTGGATGAGCAGTTCTTC
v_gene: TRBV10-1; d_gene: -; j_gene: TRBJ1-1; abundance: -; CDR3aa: CASSDSGHLEAFF; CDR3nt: TGCGCCAGCAGTGATTCGGGACACCTTGAAGCTTTCTTT
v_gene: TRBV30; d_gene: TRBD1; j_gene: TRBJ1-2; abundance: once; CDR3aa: CAWRDTTGGANYGYTF; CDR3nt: TGTGCCTGGAGGGATACGACAGGGGGAGCTAACTATGGCTACACCTTC
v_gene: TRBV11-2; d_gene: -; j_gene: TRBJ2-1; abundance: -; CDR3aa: CASSLNRDSYNEQFF; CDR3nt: TGTGCCAGCAGCTTGAACAGGGACTCCTACAATGAGCAGTTCTTC
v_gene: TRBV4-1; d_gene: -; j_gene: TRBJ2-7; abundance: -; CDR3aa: CASSQKGERLYEQYF; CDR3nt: TGCGCCAGCAGCCAAAAGGGGGAGAGGCTCTACGAGCAGTACTTC
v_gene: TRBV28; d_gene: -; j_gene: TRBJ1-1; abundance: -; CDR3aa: CATVRDSGTEAFF; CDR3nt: TGTGCCACAGTCAGGGATAGTGGCACTGAAGCTTTCTTT
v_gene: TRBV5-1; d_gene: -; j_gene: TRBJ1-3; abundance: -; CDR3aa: CASSLAGQSGNTIYF; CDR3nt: TGCGCCAGCAGCTTGGCAGGACAGTCTGGAAACACCATATATTTT
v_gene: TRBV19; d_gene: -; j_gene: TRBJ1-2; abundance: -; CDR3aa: CASSTLTSGYGYTF; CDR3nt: TGTGCCAGTAGTACTCTGACATCTGGCTATGGCTACACCTTC
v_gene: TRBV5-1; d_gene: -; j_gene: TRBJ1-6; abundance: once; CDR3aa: CASSLGGPTNNSPLHF; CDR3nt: TGCGCCAGCAGCTTAGGGGGACCGACGAATAATTCACCCCTCCACTTT
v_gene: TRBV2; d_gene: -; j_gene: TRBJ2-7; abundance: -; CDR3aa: CASSEQGLSYEQYF; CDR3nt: TGTGCCAGCAGTGAACAGGGCCTTTCCTACGAGCAGTACTTC
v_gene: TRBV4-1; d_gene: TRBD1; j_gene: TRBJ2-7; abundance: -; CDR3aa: CASSQETGASFYEQYF; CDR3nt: TGCGCCAGCAGCCAAGAAACAGGGGCTTCCTTCTACGAGCAGTACTTC
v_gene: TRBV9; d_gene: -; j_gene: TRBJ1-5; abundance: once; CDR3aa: CASSVGDGGRSNQPQHF; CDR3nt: TGTGCCAGCAGCGTAGGAGATGGAGGACGGAGCAATCAGCCCCAGCATTTT
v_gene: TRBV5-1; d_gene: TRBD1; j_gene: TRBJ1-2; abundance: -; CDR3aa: CASSLTGANYGYTF; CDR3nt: TGCGCCAGCAGCTTGACAGGGGCTAACTATGGCTACACCTTC
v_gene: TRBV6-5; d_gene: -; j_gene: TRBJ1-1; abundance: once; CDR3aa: CASMVRGNTEAFF; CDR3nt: TGTGCCAGCATGGTCAGGGGTAACACTGAAGCTTTCTTT
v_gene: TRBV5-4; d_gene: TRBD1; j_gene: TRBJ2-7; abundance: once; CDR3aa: CASTPNRGSEDEQYF; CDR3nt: TGTGCCAGCACCCCAAACAGGGGAAGCGAGGACGAGCAGTACTTC
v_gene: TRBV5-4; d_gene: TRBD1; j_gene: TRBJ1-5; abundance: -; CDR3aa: CASRSQGAYYSNQPQHF; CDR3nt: TGTGCCAGCAGGTCGCAGGGGGCATACTATAGCAATCAGCCCCAGCATTTT
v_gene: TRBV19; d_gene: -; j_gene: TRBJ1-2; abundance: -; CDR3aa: CASSIRDTLYGYTF; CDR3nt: TGTGCCAGTAGTATAAGGGACACCCTCTATGGCTACACCTTC
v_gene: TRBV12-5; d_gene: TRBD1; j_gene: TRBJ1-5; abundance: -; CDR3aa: CASGLTGDNQPQHF; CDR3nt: TGTGCTAGTGGCCTCACAGGGGACAATCAGCCCCAGCATTTT
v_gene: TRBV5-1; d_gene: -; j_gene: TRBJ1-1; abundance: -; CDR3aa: CASSSFRDNGAEAFF; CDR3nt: TGCGCCAGCAGCTCCTTCCGGGACAACGGCGCTGAAGCTTTCTTT
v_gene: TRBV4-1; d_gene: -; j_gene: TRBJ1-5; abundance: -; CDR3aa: CASSQGPREGVGQPQHF; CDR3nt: TGCGCCAGCAGCCAAGGCCCGCGGGAGGGAGTAGGGCAGCCCCAGCATTTT
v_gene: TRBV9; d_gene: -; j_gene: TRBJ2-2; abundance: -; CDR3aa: CASSVLQGNTGELFF; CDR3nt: TGTGCCAGCAGCGTATTGCAGGGGAACACCGGGGAGCTGTTTTTT
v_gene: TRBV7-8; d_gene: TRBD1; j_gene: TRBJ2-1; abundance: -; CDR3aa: CASSLGDRVNNEQFF; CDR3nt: TGTGCCAGCAGCTTAGGGGACAGGGTTAACAATGAGCAGTTCTTC
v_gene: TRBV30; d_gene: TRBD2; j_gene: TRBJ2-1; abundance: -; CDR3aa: CAWSGGLAEQFF; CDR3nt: TGTGCCTGGAGTGGGGGACTAGCCGAGCAGTTCTTC
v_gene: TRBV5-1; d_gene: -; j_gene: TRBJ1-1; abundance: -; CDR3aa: CASSLVGADTEAFF; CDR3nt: TGCGCCAGCAGCTTGGTAGGGGCGGACACTGAAGCTTTCTTT
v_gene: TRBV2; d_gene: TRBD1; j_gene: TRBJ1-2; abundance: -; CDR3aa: CASNPGQGVSRENYGYTF; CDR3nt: TGTGCCAGCAATCCGGGACAGGGGGTCAGTCGGGAAAACTATGGCTACACCTTC
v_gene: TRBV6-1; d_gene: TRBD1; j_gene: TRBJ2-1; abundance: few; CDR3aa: CASSESDRGVYNEQFF; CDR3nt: TGTGCCAGCAGTGAATCAGACAGGGGGGTATACAATGAGCAGTTCTTC
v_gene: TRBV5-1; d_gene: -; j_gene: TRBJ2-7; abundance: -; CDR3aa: CASSLGAGIGVYEQYF; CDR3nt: TGCGCCAGCAGCTTAGGAGCAGGGATAGGGGTTTACGAGCAGTACTTC
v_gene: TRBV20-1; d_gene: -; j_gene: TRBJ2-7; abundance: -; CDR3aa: CSASRGYEQYF; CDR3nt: TGCAGTGCTAGCAGGGGCTACGAGCAGTACTTC
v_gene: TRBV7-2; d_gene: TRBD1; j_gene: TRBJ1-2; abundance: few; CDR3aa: CASSLGEDRANYGYTF; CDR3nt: TGTGCCAGCAGCTTAGGGGAGGACAGGGCTAACTATGGCTACACCTTC
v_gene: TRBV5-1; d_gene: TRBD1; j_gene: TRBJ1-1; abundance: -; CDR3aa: CASTLSGGSGTEAFF; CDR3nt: TGCGCCAGCACTCTGTCAGGGGGATCGGGCACTGAAGCTTTCTTT
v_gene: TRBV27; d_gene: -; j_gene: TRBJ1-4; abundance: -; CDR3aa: CASSSAGQKNEKLFF; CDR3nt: TGTGCCAGCAGTTCCGCCGGACAGAAAAATGAAAAACTGTTTTTT
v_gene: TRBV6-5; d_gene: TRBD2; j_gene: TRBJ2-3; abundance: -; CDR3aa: CAGAPGLSPNTQYF; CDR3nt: TGTGCCGGGGCACCGGGACTATCCCCGAATACGCAGTATTTT
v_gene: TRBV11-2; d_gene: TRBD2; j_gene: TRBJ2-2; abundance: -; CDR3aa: CASSLGTSGGERTGELFF; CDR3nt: TGTGCCAGCAGCTTAGGCACTAGCGGGGGGGAAAGAACCGGGGAGCTGTTTTTT
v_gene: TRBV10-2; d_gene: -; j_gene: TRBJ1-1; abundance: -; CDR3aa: CASSDGGQRMNTEAFF; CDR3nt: TGCGCCAGCAGTGACGGCGGACAAAGGATGAACACTGAAGCTTTCTTT
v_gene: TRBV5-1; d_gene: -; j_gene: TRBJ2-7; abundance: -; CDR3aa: CASSLQGYEQYF; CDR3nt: TGCGCCAGCAGCTTGCAGGGCTACGAGCAGTACTTC
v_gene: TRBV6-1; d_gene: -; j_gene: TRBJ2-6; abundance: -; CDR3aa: CASSVDGRLTGANVLTF; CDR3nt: TGTGCCAGCAGTGTAGACGGGCGACTAACTGGGGCCAACGTCCTGACTTTC
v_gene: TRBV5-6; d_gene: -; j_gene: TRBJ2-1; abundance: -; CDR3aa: CASSHRRGRGEQFF; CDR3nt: TGTGCCAGCAGCCATCGGAGGGGAAGAGGTGAGCAGTTCTTC
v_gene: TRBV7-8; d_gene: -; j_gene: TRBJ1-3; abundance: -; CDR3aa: CASSLVGAGNTIYF; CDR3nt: TGTGCCAGCAGCTTAGTCGGGGCTGGAAACACCATATATTTT
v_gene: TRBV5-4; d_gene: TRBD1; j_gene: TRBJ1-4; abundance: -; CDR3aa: CASSAKDRGGEKLFF; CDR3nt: TGTGCCAGCAGTGCCAAGGACAGGGGAGGGGAAAAACTGTTTTTT